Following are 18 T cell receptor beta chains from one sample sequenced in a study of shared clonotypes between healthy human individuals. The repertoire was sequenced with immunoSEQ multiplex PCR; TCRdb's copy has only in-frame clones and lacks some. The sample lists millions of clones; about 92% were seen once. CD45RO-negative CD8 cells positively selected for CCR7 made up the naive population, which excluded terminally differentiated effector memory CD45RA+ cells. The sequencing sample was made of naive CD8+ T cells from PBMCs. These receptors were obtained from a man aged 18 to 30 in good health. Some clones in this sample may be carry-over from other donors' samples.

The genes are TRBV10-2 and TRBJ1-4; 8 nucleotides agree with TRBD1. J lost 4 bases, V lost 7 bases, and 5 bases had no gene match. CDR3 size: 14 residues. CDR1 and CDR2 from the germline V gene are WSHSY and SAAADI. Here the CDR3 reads CASTPDRVNEKLFF. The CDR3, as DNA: TGCGCCAGCACGCCGGACAGGGTTAATGAAAAACTGTTTTTT.

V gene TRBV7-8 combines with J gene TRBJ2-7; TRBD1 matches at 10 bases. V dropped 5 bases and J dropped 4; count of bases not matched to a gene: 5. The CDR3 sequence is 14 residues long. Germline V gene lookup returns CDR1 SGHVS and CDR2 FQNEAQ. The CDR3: CASSPDRGLYEQYF. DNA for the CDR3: TGTGCCAGCAGCCCCGACAGGGGGCTTTACGAGCAGTACTTC.

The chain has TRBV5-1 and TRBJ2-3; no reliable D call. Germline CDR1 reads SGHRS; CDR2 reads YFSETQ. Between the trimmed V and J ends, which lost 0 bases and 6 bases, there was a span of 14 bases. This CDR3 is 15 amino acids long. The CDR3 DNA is TGCGCCAGCAGCTTGGTTAAGGTCTGGGGTGATACGCAGTATTTT. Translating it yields CASSLVKVWGDTQYF.

DNA for the CDR3: TGTGCCAGCTCACCAGATCCGGTTCCTGGAAACACCATATATTTT. Its translation is CASSPDPVPGNTIYF. The V call is TRBV18, the J call TRBJ1-3; D remains ambiguous. V was shortened by 2 bases and J by 2 bases, with 10 bases between the two germline ends. CDR3 size: 15 residues. In germline, CDR1 is KGHSH, CDR2 LQKENI.

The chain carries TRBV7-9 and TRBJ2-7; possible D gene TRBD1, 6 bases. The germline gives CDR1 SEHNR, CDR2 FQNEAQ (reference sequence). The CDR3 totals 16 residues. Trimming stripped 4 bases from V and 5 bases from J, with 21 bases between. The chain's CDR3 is CASSSHVTGLENEQYF. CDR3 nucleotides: TGTGCCAGCAGCTCCCATGTAACAGGGCTAGAAAACGAGCAGTACTTC. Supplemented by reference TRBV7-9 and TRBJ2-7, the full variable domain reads DTGVSQNPRHKITKRGQNVTFRCDPISEHNRLYWYRQTLGQGPEFLTYFQNEAQLEKSRLLSDRFSAERPKGSFSTLEIQRTEQGDSAMYLCASSSHVTGLENEQYFGPGTRLTVT.

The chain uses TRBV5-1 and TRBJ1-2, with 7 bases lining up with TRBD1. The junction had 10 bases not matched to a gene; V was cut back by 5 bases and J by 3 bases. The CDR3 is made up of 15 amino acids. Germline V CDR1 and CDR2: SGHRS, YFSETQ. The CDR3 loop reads CASRAIGGAYYGYTF. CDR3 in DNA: TGCGCCAGCAGGGCGATAGGGGGCGCTTACTATGGCTACACCTTC.

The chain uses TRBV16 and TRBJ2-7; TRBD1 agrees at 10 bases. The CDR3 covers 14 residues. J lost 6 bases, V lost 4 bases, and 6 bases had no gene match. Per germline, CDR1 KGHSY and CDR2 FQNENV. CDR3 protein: CASSPDRGLGEQYF. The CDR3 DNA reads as TGTGCCAGCAGCCCCGACAGGGGGCTAGGCGAGCAGTACTTC.

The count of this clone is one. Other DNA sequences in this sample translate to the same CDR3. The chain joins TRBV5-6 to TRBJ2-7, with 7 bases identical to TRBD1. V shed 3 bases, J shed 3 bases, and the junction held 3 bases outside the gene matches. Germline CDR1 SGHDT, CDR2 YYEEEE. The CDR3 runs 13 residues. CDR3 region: CASSSRTGYEQYF. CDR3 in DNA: TGTGCCAGCAGCTCCCGGACAGGCTACGAGCAGTACTTC.

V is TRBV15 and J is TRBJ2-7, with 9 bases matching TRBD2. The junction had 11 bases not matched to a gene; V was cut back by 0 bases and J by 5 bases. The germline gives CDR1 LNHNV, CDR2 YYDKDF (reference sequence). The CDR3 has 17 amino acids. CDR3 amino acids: CATSRDSGTSWPHEQYF. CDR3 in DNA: TGTGCCACCAGCAGAGATTCCGGGACTAGCTGGCCCCACGAGCAGTACTTC.

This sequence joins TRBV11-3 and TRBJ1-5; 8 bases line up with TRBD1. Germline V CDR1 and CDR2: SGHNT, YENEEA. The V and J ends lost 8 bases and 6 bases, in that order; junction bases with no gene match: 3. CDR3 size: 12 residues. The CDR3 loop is CASADRAQPQHF. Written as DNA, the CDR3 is TGTGCCAGCGCGGACAGGGCTCAGCCCCAGCATTTT.

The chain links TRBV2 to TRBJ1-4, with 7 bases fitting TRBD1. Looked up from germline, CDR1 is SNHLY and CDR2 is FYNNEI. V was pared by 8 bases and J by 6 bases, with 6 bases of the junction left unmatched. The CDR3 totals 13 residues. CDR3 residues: CASLETGDEKLFF. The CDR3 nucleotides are TGTGCCAGCCTCGAAACAGGGGATGAAAAACTGTTTTTT.

The CDR3 reads CASTTTGRQNSPLHF. The CDR3, as DNA: TGTGCCAGCACCACCACGGGACGGCAAAATTCACCCCTCCACTTT. This chain connects TRBV27 to TRBJ1-6; tentative D call: TRBD1 (5 bases). The CDR3 totals 15 residues. Germline V CDR1 and CDR2: MNHEY, SMNVEV (reference sequence). V was pared by 7 bases and J by 7 bases, with 17 bases between.

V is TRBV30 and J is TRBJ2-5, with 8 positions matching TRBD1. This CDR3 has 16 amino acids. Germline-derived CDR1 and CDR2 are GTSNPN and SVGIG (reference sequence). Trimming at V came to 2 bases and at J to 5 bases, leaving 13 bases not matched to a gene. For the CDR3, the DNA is TGTGCCTGGAGTCCTCCCTTCAGGGGGCCCCGGGAGACCCAGTACTTC. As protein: CAWSPPFRGPRETQYF.

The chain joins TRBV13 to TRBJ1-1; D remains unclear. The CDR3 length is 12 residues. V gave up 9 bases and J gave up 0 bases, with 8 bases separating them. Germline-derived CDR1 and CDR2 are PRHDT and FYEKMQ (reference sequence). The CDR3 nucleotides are TGTGCCAGAGACGAAATGAACACTGAAGCTTTCTTT. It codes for CARDEMNTEAFF.

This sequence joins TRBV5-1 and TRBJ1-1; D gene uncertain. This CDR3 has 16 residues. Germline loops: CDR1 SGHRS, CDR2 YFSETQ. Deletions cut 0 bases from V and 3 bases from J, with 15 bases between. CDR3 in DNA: TGCGCCAGCAGCTTGGAGTCGCTGGGATGGGACACTGAAGCTTTCTTT. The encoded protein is CASSLESLGWDTEAFF.

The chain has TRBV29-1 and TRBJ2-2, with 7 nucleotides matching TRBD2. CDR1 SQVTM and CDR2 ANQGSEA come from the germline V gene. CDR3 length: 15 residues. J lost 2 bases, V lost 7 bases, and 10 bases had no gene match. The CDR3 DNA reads TGCAGCGCAGCCGGGACTACCGACAACACCGGGGAGCTGTTTTTT. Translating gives CSAAGTTDNTGELFF.

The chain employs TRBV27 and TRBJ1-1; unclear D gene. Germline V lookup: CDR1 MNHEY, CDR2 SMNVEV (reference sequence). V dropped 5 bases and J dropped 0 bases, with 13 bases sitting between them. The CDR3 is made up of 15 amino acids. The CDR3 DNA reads TGTGCCAGCAGTCCAATTGATATCATGAACACTGAAGCTTTCTTT. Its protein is CASSPIDIMNTEAFF.

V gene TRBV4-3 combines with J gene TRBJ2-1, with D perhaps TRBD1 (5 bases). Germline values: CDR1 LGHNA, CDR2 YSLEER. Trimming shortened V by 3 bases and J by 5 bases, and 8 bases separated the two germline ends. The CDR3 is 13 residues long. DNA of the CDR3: TGCGCCAGCAGCCATTCAGGGAACAATGAGCAGTTCTTC. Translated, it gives CASSHSGNNEQFF.